The rows below give T cell receptor beta chains drawn from one sample of a study of blood T cell repertoires in COVID-19. Assay used: immunoSEQ multiplex PCR; TCRdb lists only in-frame clones, some missing. The table shows approximately 210,000 clones, with around 81% occurring only once. Sequences were obtained from peripheral blood. These receptors were collected from a man aged 55 to 70 with COVID-19, enrolled during active disease. Each CDR3 is given with its conserved first and last residue. The D gene is left open where the match is weak. For some rows the clone size is stated as once, few or many, or as a class when expanded; others skip it.

V gene	clone size	J gene	D gene	CDR3 protein	CDR3 DNA
TRBV4-3	.	TRBJ2-5	.	CASSRAVGLQETQYF	TGCGCCAGCAGCCGGGCAGTGGGTCTTCAAGAGACCCAGTACTTC
TRBV6-2/TRBV6-3	once	TRBJ2-5	TRBD1	CASSYSVGQYQETQYF	TGTGCCAGCAGTTACTCGGTGGGACAGTACCAAGAGACCCAGTACTTC
TRBV12-3/TRBV12-4	.	TRBJ1-1	.	CASSADLNTEAFF	TGTGCCAGCAGTGCGGATCTTAACACTGAAGCTTTCTTT
TRBV9	.	TRBJ1-4	.	CASSVAIGIGEKLFF	TGTGCCAGCAGCGTAGCTATCGGGATCGGTGAAAAACTGTTTTTT
TRBV5-6	.	TRBJ2-3	.	CASSLKGVDTQYF	TGTGCCAGCAGCTTGAAGGGGGTAGATACGCAGTATTTT
TRBV12-3/TRBV12-4	.	TRBJ2-1	.	CASSLGTNNEQFF	TGTGCCAGCAGTTTAGGAACTAACAATGAGCAGTTCTTC
TRBV5-5	.	TRBJ2-7	.	CASSWRAGGYEQYF	TGTGCCAGCAGCTGGCGGGCAGGGGGGTACGAGCAGTACTTC
TRBV6-1	once	TRBJ2-1	TRBD2	CASSDQAGGIGNEQFF	TGTGCCAGCAGTGATCAAGCGGGAGGTATTGGGAATGAGCAGTTCTTC
TRBV7-6	.	TRBJ1-2	.	CASSLGVSARLGYGYTF	TGTGCCAGCAGCTTAGGCGTCTCAGCCAGACTAGGCTATGGCTACACCTTC
TRBV7-2	.	TRBJ1-1	.	CASSLDGARTEAFF	TGTGCCAGCAGCTTAGATGGGGCTCGCACTGAAGCTTTCTTT
TRBV19	.	TRBJ1-4	.	CASSTRQDGTNEKLFF	TGTGCCAGTAGTACCCGACAGGATGGAACTAATGAAAAACTGTTTTTT
TRBV2	.	TRBJ2-7	.	CASKDSLTYEQYF	TGTGCCAGCAAGGACAGTCTGACCTACGAGCAGTACTTC
TRBV6-5	.	TRBJ1-1	.	CASSSGGGRTEAFF	TGTGCCAGCAGTTCCGGGGGAGGGCGGACTGAAGCTTTCTTT
TRBV25-1	once	TRBJ2-1	.	CASSEGRYEQFF	TGTGCCAGCAGTGAAGGCCGCTATGAGCAGTTCTTC
TRBV5-1	.	TRBJ2-2	TRBD2	CASSAGGPLGTGELFF	TGCGCCAGCAGCGCGGGAGGGCCTTTAGGAACCGGGGAGCTGTTTTTT
TRBV6-6	few	TRBJ1-2	.	CASSYQGSVDYGYTF	TGTGCCAGCAGTTACCAGGGATCCGTGGACTATGGCTACACCTTC